This TCR beta chain was captured by sequencing in a study of neoadjuvant anti-PD-1 for oral cavity cancer (dated by TCRdb to the early 2020s). Study-level background: Before undergoing curative-intent surgical resection, most patients got three to four biweekly nivolumab doses at 3 mg/kg. A fourth nivolumab dose was given around day 43 to patients without progression, and definitive surgical resection was performed in those patients on days 50-56. Patients with complete response, partial response or stable disease by RECIST 1.1 were defined as responders, whereas patients with progression were defined as non-responders. An approximately 30% response rate was observed in the parent correlative cohort, in which around twelve patients were included. Study-wide conclusions, independent of this receptor: A higher pretreatment blood Treg/Th17 ratio correlated with both higher pretreatment blood TCRbeta clonality and lower post-treatment tumor TCRbeta clonality. After neoadjuvant nivolumab, T cell clonality (Gini index) in PBMCs was significantly higher in non-responders than in responders. Only a few patients per response group were included in the TCR analyses, and the authors called for validation in larger cohorts.

Taken from the germline V gene (reference sequence), the CDR1 and CDR2 loops are WNHNN and SYGVQD. V has 3 bases trimmed and J has 6 bases trimmed; junction bases matching no gene number 8. The CDR3 holds 15 amino acids from the cysteine to the phenylalanine. CDR3 DNA only is kept here, 45 bases in frame from base 1. A word on this clone: No cognate antigen has been identified for it. No base-level quality is on record; no much larger clone is a single base apart.

For deep sequencing of PBMC libraries, mostly 450 to 600 ng of input genomic DNA was used, and six replicates were run per sample. Following the manufacturer's instructions, the team built TCRbeta libraries using the immunoSEQ hsTCRbeta kit. The finished libraries were brought together in one pool at around 3.1 nM, which was then read using an Illumina NovaSeq 6000 S4 flow cell. On the study's bioinformatics: Raw data preprocessing and quality control were performed with the immunoSEQ Analyzer. The analysis was restricted to productive rearrangements, with each unique CDR3 amino acid sequence defining a clonotype. Using the R package tcR, the researchers computed the Gini-Simpson index as their estimate of repertoire clonality. Student's t test was used to compare Gini indices, while Pearson correlation assessed associations with tumor size change. This immuneACCESS table, as held by TCRdb, lists in-frame sequences with V and J called but not all clones. Of the missing ones, under half trace to an unresolved V gene in checked studies; the others have no known cause. V and J calls and clone size are given by that table; D and trimming were obtained from the DNA. The sample contains around 60,000 clones, around four fifths of them found a single time. The top ten clonotypes cover 2.6% of the sample.

Per the publication, the time point label means: before neoadjuvant nivolumab. Patients had been newly diagnosed with stage II-IVA oral cavity squamous cell carcinoma, and no prior systemic or radiation treatment had been given to the patients. Everyone in the cohort had locally advanced, HPV-negative oral cavity squamous cell carcinoma. Peripheral blood mononuclear cells were analyzed directly and were not maintained or expanded in culture. Samples came from a longitudinal correlative study of a single-arm phase II trial of neoadjuvant nivolumab in oral cavity squamous cell carcinoma. Subject-matched pre- and post-treatment PBMCs and tumors from three responders and three non-responders were subjected to genomic DNA-based TCRbeta sequencing. Peripheral blood mononuclear cells were collected before nivolumab treatment and were collected again after treatment, at the time of surgery. Genomic DNA was isolated from PBMCs using the Maxwell RSC DNA from Cells kit.

This receptor was taken from a person between 35 and 79 years old with oral cavity squamous cell carcinoma. This specimen was PBMCs, taken before nivolumab (anti-PD-1) treatment. The rearranged chain carries TRBV10-1 and TRBJ2-1; 7 middle bases align to TRBD1. CDR3 loop: CASSDTGQAINEQFF. The DNA reads TGCGCCAGCAGTGATACAGGACAGGCTATCAATGAGCAGTTCTTC.